The text below deals with one T cell receptor beta chain. What it binds is unknown. With 5 bases removed from V and 5 bases from J, the gap between germline ends came to 12 bases. CDR1 and CDR2 (germline): MNHEY, SMNVEV (reference sequence). The CDR3 is 14 residues long. The source of the sample is a study of cytomegalovirus exposure and HLA in healthy donors. About the study: A later analysis reported the 120 validation repertoires used the same platform as the 550 to 800 first-cohort repertoires. Findings of the study overall: The investigators catalogued 150 to 200 TCR beta chains as cytomegalovirus-associated.

The repertoire was sequenced with immunoSEQ multiplex PCR; TCRdb's copy has only in-frame clones and lacks some. The repertoire has 200,000 to 300,000 clones, about 86% of them found once; the top ten carry about 3%. Sequencing was performed on PBMCs. The chain carries TRBV27 and TRBJ1-4; D call uncertain. This sequence originates from a man younger than 35 in good health and CMV-seronegative. CDR3: CASSPGVTNEKLFF. The CDR3 DNA sequence: TGTGCCAGCAGTCCCGGGGTAACGAATGAAAAACTGTTTTTT.